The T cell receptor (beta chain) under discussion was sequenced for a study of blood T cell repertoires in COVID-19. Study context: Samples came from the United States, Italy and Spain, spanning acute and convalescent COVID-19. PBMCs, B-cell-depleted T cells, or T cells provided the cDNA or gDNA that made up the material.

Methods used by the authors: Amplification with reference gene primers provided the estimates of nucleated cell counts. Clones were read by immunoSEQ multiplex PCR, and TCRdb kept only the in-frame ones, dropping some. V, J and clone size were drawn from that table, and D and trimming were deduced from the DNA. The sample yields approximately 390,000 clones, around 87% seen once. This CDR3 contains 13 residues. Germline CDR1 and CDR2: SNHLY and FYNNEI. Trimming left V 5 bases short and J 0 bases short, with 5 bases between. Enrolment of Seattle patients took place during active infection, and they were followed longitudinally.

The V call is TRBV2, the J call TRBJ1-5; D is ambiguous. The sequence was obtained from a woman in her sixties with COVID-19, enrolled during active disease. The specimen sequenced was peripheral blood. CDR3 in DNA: TGTGCCAGCAGTAGCTATAGCAATCAGCCCCAGCATTTT. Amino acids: CASSSYSNQPQHF.